These 18 T cell receptor beta chains came from one sample sequenced in a study of blood T cell repertoires in COVID-19. Data came from immunoSEQ multiplex PCR; TCRdb stores just in-frame clones and leaves some out. The profile covers about 160,000 clones, with around four fifths appearing a single time and about 8% taken by the ten largest. Sequencing was performed on PBMCs or T cells enriched from blood (not recorded which). The source of these receptors is a woman between 50 and 59 years old who had recovered from COVID-19.

V is TRBV19 and J is TRBJ1-1, with 8 nucleotides matching TRBD1. V lost 4 bases to trimming and J lost 5 bases; unmatched junction nucleotides: 6. The CDR3 length is 14 residues. Germline V gene lookup returns CDR1 LNHDA and CDR2 SQIVND (reference sequence). This CDR3 is CASSKTGGGTEAFF. The CDR3 DNA sequence: TGTGCCAGTAGTAAAACAGGGGGGGGGACTGAAGCTTTCTTT.

This chain connects TRBV18 to TRBJ2-1, with a tentative D call TRBD2 (6 bases). The ends were cut back, 6 bases at V and 1 base at J, with 19 bases in the middle. The CDR3 consists of 17 residues. CDR1 and CDR2 from the germline V gene are KGHSH and LQKENI. Written as DNA, the CDR3 is TGTGCCAGCTCCCGGGGTATGTCGGGAGTGTCCTACAATGAGCAGTTCTTC. This gives the protein CASSRGMSGVSYNEQFF.

The CDR3 DNA sequence: TGCGCCAGCAGCTTGGACAGTCATAATTCACCCCTCCACTTT. Protein product: CASSLDSHNSPLHF. This sequence joins TRBV5-1 and TRBJ1-6; no clear D gene. The CDR3 totals 14 residues. From germline, CDR1 is SGHRS and CDR2 YFSETQ. V was shortened by 0 bases and J by 5 bases, with 6 bases between the two germline ends.

The chain combines TRBV9 with TRBJ1-2; D perhaps matches TRBD1 (6 bases). V was pared by 0 bases and J by 6 bases, with 12 bases between. Germline assignment: CDR1 SGDLS and CDR2 YYNGEE. The CDR3 loop spans 14 amino acids. The CDR3 DNA is TGTGCCAGCAGCGTAGGAATGGGGGCAAATGGCTACACCTTC. It yields the protein CASSVGMGANGYTF. The full variable domain, in which reference TRBV9 and TRBJ1-2 provide the parts outside the CDR3, is DSGVTQTPKHLITATGQRVTLRCSPRSGDLSVYWYQQSLDQGLQFLIQYYNGEERAKGNILERFSAQQFPDLHSELNLSSLELGDSALYFCASSVGMGANGYTFGSGTRLTVV.

The chain joins TRBV7-3 to TRBJ1-2; D is perhaps TRBD1 (5 bases). V was cut by 5 bases and J by 7 bases, with 20 bases left in between. This CDR3 is built from 15 residues. The germline CDR1 and CDR2 sequences are SGHTA and FQGTGA. The CDR3 spells CASSPRGGPGGGYTF. CDR3 nucleotide sequence: TGTGCCAGCAGCCCTAGGGGTGGGCCGGGAGGTGGCTACACCTTC.

The J gene is TRBJ1-2, the V gene TRBV6-5, with TRBD1 identical over 7 bases. Germline CDR1 reads MNHEY; CDR2 reads SVGAGI. The V segment lost 11 bases and the J segment 4 bases; nucleotides outside the gene matches: 7. The length of the CDR3 is 12 residues. The CDR3 loop reads CAAGGQFYGYTF. DNA of the CDR3: TGTGCCGCGGGGGGACAGTTCTATGGCTACACCTTC.

V usage is TRBV19 and J usage is TRBJ2-7; D uncertain. Germline CDR1 reads LNHDA; CDR2 reads SQIVND (reference sequence). The CDR3 extends over 13 amino acids. Trimming removed 2 bases from V and 3 bases from J, with 8 bases in between. The CDR3 DNA is TGTGCCAGTAGTATATCCAGAAACTACGAGCAGTACTTC. Its protein is CASSISRNYEQYF.

V gene TRBV7-9 combines with J gene TRBJ2-7, with TRBD1 matching 8 bases. Trimming cost V 0 bases and J 3 bases; bases outside gene matches: 4. The CDR3 contains 15 residues. Per germline, CDR1 SEHNR and CDR2 FQNEAQ (reference sequence). The CDR3 here is CASSLAGQGGYEQYF. CDR3 nucleotides: TGTGCCAGCAGCTTAGCAGGACAGGGAGGCTACGAGCAGTACTTC.

This chain links TRBV19 with TRBJ2-5; 8 bases agree with TRBD1. The V gene's germline CDR1 is LNHDA and CDR2 SQIVND (reference sequence). The CDR3 totals 15 residues. J was trimmed by 2 bases and V by 5 bases; bases with no gene match: 7. The CDR3 region is CASSRQGIGQETQYF. In DNA form, the CDR3 reads TGTGCCAGTAGTCGACAGGGGATTGGGCAAGAGACCCAGTACTTC.

V and J are TRBV11-2 and TRBJ1-1; D possibly corresponds to TRBD1 (6 bases). Trimming pared 2 bases from V and 5 bases from J, leaving 9 bases between. CDR1 is SGHAT and CDR2 is FQNNGV in the germline V gene. The CDR3 consists of 13 residues. CDR3 protein: CASSLRGGTEAFF. CDR3 coding DNA: TGTGCCAGCAGCTTAAGGGGGGGGACTGAAGCTTTCTTT.

V is TRBV18 and J is TRBJ1-1; D possibly corresponds to TRBD1 (5 bases). Trimming took off 2 bases at V and 7 bases at J, with 11 bases between the two ends. The germline V gene encodes CDR1 KGHSH and CDR2 LQKENI. This CDR3 spans 13 amino acids. The CDR3 DNA reads as TGTGCCAGCTCACCAGCCCTGACAGATGAAGCTTTCTTT. It codes for CASSPALTDEAFF.

This chain joins TRBV6-1 and TRBJ2-7, with 8 bases aligning to TRBD1. The CDR3 spans 14 residues. CDR1 and CDR2 (germline): MNHNS, SASEGT. J gave up 6 bases and V 3 bases, and 7 bases lay outside the gene matches. The CDR3 reads CASSESRGRVEQYF. The DNA of the CDR3 is TGTGCCAGCAGTGAGAGCAGGGGGCGCGTCGAGCAGTACTTC.

The V and J genes are TRBV9 and TRBJ2-7, with 7 bases identical to TRBD2. The CDR3 is made up of 13 amino acids. From germline, CDR1 is SGDLS and CDR2 YYNGEE. J lost 7 bases, V lost 0 bases, and 4 bases had no gene match. The CDR3 DNA sequence: TGTGCCAGCAGCGTAGGACTAGCCGGGGAGCAGTACTTC. Translating it yields CASSVGLAGEQYF.

V and J are TRBV7-3 and TRBJ2-5; no definite D call. Germline CDR1 SGHTA, CDR2 FQGTGA. CDR3 length: 13 amino acids. V was cut by 2 bases and J by 5 bases, with 9 bases left in between. This CDR3 is CASSLSSRETQYF. The CDR3 nucleotides read TGTGCCAGCAGCTTATCTTCTCGGGAGACCCAGTACTTC.

This clone was seen a few times. The V and J genes are TRBV11-2 and TRBJ2-7; 8 nucleotides match TRBD2. CDR1 and CDR2 (germline): SGHAT, FQNNGV. The V segment lost 3 bases and the J segment 10 bases; nucleotides outside the gene matches: 8. This CDR3 region has 13 residues. Here the CDR3 reads CASSFVDAGGQYF. CDR3 nucleotides: TGTGCCAGCAGCTTTGTGGATGCGGGAGGACAGTACTTC.

This clone came up once. The rearrangement links TRBV6-2 or TRBV6-3 to TRBJ2-1; D is perhaps TRBD2 (5 bases). The V end was cut by 6 bases, the J end by 4 bases, with 22 bases between. The CDR3 is 17 amino acids. The V gene's germline CDR1 is MNHEY and CDR2 SVGEGT. This chain's CDR3 is CASSSARIGLRYNEQFF. CDR3 bases: TGTGCCAGCAGCTCCGCCCGTATCGGACTTAGGTACAATGAGCAGTTCTTC.

This chain links TRBV18 with TRBJ1-1; D perhaps matches TRBD1 (5 bases). Per germline, CDR1 KGHSH and CDR2 LQKENI. CDR3 size: 16 residues. Trimming stripped 3 bases from V and 3 bases from J, with 17 bases between. The CDR3 is CASSPTLGAWDTEAFF. In DNA, the CDR3 is TGTGCCAGCTCACCCACCCTTGGGGCCTGGGACACTGAAGCTTTCTTT. The full variable domain, in which reference TRBV18 and TRBJ1-1 provide the parts outside the CDR3, is NAGVMQNPRHLVRRRGQEARLRCSPMKGHSHVYWYRQLPEEGLKFMVYLQKENIIDESGMPKERFSAEFPKEGPSILRIQQVVRGDSAAYFCASSPTLGAWDTEAFFGQGTRLTVV.

The V and J genes are TRBV18 and TRBJ1-1; 8 bases match TRBD1. Looked up from germline, CDR1 is KGHSH and CDR2 is LQKENI. This CDR3 has 13 amino acids. Germline trimming cut 4 bases from V and 10 bases from J; bases unmatched to any gene: 8. DNA of the CDR3: TGTGCCAGCTCACTAGCCTTCAGGGGGCCAGCTTTCTTT. Its translation: CASSLAFRGPAFF. The full variable domain, in which reference TRBV18 and TRBJ1-1 provide the parts outside the CDR3, is NAGVMQNPRHLVRRRGQEARLRCSPMKGHSHVYWYRQLPEEGLKFMVYLQKENIIDESGMPKERFSAEFPKEGPSILRIQQVVRGDSAAYFCASSLAFRGPAFFGQGTRLTVV.